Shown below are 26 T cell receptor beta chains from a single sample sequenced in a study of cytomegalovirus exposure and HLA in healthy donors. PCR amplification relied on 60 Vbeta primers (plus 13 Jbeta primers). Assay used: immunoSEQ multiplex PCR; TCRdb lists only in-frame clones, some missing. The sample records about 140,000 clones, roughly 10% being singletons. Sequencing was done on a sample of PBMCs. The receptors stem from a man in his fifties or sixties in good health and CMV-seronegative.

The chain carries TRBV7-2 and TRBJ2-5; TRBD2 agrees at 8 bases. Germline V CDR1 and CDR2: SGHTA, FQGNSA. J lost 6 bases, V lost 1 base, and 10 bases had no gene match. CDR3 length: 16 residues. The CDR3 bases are TGTGCCAGCAGCTTAGACACCGGGGGGGCCGGAAAGACCCAGTACTTC. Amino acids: CASSLDTGGAGKTQYF.

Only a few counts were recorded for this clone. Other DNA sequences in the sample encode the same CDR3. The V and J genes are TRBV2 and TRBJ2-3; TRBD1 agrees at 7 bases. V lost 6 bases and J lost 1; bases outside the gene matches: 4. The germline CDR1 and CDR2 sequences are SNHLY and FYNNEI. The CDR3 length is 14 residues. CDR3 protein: CASSLTGGTDTQYF. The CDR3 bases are TGTGCCAGCAGCCTTACAGGGGGCACAGATACGCAGTATTTT.

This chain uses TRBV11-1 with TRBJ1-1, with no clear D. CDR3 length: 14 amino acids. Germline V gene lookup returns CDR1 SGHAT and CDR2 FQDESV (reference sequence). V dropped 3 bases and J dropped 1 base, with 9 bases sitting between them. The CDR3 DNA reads TGTGCCAGCAGCTTGCGGGGATGGAACACTGAAGCTTTCTTT. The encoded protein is CASSLRGWNTEAFF.

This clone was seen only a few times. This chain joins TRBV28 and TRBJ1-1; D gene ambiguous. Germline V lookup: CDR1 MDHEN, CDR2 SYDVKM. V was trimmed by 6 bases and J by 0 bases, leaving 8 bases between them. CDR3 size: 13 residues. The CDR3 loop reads CASSGGLNTEAFF. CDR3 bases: TGTGCCAGCAGCGGAGGCTTGAACACTGAAGCTTTCTTT. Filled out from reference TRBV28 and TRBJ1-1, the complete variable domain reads DVKVTQSSRYLVKRTGEKVFLECVQDMDHENMFWYRQDPGLGLRLIYFSYDVKMKEKGDIPEGYSVSREKKERFSLILESASTNQTSMYLCASSGGLNTEAFFGQGTRLTVV.

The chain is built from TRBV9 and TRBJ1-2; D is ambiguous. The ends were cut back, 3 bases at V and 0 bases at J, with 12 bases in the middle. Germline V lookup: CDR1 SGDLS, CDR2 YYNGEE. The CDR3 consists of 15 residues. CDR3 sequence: CASSEGPTTNYGYTF. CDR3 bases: TGTGCCAGCAGCGAAGGCCCCACTACTAACTATGGCTACACCTTC.

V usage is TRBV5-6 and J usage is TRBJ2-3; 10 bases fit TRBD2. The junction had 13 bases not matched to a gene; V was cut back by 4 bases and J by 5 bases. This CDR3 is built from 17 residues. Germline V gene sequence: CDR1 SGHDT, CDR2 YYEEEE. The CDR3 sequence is CASSEGGLAGVKDTQYF. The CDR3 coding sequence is TGTGCCAGCAGCGAGGGAGGGCTAGCGGGAGTGAAAGATACGCAGTATTTT.

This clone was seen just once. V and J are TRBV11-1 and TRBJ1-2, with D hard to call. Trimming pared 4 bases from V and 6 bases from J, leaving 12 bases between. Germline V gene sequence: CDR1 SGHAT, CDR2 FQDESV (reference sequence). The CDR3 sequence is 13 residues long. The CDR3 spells CASSYRLLDGYTF. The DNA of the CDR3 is TGTGCCAGCAGCTATAGACTTCTTGATGGCTACACCTTC.

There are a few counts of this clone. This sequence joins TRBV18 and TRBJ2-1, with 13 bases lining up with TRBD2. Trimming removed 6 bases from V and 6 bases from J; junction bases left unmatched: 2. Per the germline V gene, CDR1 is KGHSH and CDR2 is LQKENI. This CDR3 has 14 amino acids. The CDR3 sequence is CASSGLAGTNEQFF. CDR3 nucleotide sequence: TGTGCCAGCTCGGGACTAGCGGGGACCAATGAGCAGTTCTTC.

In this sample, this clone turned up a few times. CDR3 in DNA: TGTGCCAGCAGCCCCCGCAGGGAGACCCAGTACTTC. As protein: CASSPRRETQYF. The gene calls are TRBV28 and TRBJ2-5; unclear D gene. Between the trimmed V and J ends, which lost 6 bases and 5 bases, there was a span of 10 bases. CDR1 is MDHEN and CDR2 is SYDVKM in the germline V gene. The CDR3 runs 12 residues.

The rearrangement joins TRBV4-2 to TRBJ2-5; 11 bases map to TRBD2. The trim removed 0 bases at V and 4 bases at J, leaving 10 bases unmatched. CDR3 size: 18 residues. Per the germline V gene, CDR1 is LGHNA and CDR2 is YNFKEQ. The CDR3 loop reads CASSQDRRALAGGETQYF. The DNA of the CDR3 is TGTGCCAGCAGCCAAGATAGGAGGGCCCTAGCGGGAGGAGAGACCCAGTACTTC.

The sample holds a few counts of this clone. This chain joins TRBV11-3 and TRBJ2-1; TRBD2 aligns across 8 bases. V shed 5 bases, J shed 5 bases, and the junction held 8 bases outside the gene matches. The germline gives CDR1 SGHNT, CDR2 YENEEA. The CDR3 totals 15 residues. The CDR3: CASSPSGGAHNEQFF. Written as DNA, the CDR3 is TGTGCCAGCAGCCCCTCCGGGGGGGCCCACAATGAGCAGTTCTTC.

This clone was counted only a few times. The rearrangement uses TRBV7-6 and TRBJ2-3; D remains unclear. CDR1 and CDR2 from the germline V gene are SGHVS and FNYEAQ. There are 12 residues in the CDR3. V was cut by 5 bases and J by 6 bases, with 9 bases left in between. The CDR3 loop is CASSPARDTQYF. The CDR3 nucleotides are TGTGCCAGCAGCCCCGCCAGGGATACGCAGTATTTT.

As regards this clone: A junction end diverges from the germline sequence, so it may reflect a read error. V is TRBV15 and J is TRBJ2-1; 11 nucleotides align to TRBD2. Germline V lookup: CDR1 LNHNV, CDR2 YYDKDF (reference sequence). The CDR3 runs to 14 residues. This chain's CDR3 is CATSRDLTSGSRVF. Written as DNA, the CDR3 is TGTGCCACCAGCAGAGATCTCACTAGCGGGAGTAGGGTCTTC.

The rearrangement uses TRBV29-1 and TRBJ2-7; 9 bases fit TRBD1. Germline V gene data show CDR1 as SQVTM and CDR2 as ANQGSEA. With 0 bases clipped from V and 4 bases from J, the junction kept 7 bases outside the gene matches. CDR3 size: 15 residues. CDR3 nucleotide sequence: TGCAGCGTTGAAGAAAGGGGGACAGGGAAGTACGAGCAGTACTTC. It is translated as CSVEERGTGKYEQYF.

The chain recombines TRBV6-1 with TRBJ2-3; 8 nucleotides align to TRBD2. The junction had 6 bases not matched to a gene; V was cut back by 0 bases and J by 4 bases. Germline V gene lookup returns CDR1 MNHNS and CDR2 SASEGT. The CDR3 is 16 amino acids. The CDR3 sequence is CASSEALAGGSDTQYF. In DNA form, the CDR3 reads TGTGCCAGCAGTGAAGCGCTGGCGGGGGGCTCAGATACGCAGTATTTT.

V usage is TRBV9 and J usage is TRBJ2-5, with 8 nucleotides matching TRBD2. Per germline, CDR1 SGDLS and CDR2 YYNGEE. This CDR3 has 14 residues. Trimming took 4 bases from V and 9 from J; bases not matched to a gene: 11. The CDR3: CASSSRTSPGAQYF. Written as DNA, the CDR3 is TGTGCCAGCAGCTCACGGACTAGCCCAGGGGCCCAGTACTTC.

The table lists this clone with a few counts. CDR3 DNA: TGTGCCAGCAGCTTAGCTAGGCCAGCTAGAGATTCACCCCTCCACTTT. Translating it yields CASSLARPARDSPLHF. The rearrangement joins TRBV7-6 to TRBJ1-6; D gene ambiguous. The V and J ends lost 0 bases and 8 bases respectively, with 14 bases between them. Germline CDR1 reads SGHVS; CDR2 reads FNYEAQ. The CDR3 extends over 16 amino acids.

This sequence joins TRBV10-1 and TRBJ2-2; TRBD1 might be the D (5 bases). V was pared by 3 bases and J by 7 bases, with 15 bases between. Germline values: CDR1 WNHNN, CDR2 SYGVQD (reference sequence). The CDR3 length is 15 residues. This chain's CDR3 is CASSEGVPQGGELFF. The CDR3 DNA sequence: TGCGCCAGCAGTGAAGGTGTTCCGCAGGGCGGGGAGCTGTTTTTT.

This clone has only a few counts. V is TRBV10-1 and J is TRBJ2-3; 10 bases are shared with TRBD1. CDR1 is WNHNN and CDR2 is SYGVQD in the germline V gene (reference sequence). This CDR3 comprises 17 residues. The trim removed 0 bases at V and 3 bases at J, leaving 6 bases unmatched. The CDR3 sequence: CASSESGQGWSTDTQYF. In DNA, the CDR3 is TGCGCCAGCAGTGAGTCGGGACAGGGGTGGAGTACAGATACGCAGTATTTT.

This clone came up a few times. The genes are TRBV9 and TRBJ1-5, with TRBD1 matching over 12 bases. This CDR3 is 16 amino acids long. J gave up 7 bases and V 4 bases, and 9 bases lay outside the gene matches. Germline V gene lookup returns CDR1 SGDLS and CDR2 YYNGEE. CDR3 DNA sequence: TGTGCCAGCAGCACCGGGACAGGGGGCTTGGGGCAGCCCCAGCATTTT. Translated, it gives CASSTGTGGLGQPQHF.

CDR3 protein: CASRQGLAGENEQFF. In nucleotides, the CDR3 is TGCGCCAGCAGACAAGGACTAGCGGGAGAGAATGAGCAGTTCTTC. The rearrangement joins TRBV5-1 to TRBJ2-1; 13 bases are a match to TRBD2. The CDR3 runs 15 residues. The germline V gene has CDR1 SGHRS and CDR2 YFSETQ. Losses at the gene ends were 5 bases for V and 7 bases for J; bases not matched to a gene: 6.

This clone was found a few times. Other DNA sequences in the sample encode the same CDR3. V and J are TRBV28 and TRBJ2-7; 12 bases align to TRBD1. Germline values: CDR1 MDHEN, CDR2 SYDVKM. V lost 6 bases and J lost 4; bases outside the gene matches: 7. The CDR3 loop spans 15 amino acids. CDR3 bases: TGTGCCAGCAGCCTACCGGGACAGGGGGCGTACGAGCAGTACTTC. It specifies CASSLPGQGAYEQYF.

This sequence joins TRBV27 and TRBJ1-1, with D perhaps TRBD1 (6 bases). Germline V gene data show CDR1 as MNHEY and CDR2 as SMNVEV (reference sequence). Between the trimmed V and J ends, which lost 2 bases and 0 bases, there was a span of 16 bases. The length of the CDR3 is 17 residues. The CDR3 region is CASSLVLGQHMNTEAFF. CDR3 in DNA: TGTGCCAGCAGTTTAGTTTTAGGACAGCACATGAACACTGAAGCTTTCTTT.

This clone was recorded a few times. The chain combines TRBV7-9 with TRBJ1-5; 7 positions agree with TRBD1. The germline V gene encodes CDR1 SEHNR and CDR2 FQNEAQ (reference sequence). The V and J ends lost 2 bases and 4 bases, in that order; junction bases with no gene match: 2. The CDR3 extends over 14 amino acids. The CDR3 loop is CASSLNRGNQPQHF. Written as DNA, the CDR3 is TGTGCCAGCAGCTTAAACAGGGGAAATCAGCCCCAGCATTTT.

CDR3 loop: CASSPGQHYGYTF. DNA for the CDR3: TGTGCCAGCAGTCCGGGACAGCACTATGGCTACACCTTC. The rearrangement uses TRBV27 and TRBJ1-2; 7 nucleotides match TRBD1. The CDR3 has 13 residues. V lost 5 bases and J lost 3; bases outside the gene matches: 3. In germline, CDR1 is MNHEY, CDR2 SMNVEV (reference sequence).

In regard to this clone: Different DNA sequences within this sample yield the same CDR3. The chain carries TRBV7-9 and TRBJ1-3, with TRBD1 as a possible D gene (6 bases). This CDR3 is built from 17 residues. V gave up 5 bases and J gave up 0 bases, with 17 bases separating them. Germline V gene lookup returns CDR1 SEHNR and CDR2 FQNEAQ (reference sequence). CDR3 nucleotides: TGTGCCAGCAGCCCAAGGAGACAGGTGACCTCTGGAAACACCATATATTTT. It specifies CASSPRRQVTSGNTIYF.